Listed below are T cell receptor beta chains from one sample, sequenced in a study of shared clonotypes between healthy human individuals. TCRdb's table, derived via immunoSEQ multiplex PCR, lists solely in-frame clones and lacks some. The table has 2,500,000 or so clones, roughly 92% seen once. Specimen: naive CD4+ T cells from PBMCs. These TCRs come from a man between 18 and 35 years old in good health. Some clones in this sample may be carry-over from other donors' samples. CDR3s include the opening cysteine and the closing phenylalanine or tryptophan. The D gene is left open where the match is weak. Only part of the rows carry a size: once, few, many, or a class if the clone is expanded.

CDR3 protein	CDR3 DNA	V gene	D gene	clone size	J gene
CASSLPGADYGYTF	TGTGCCAGCAGTTTACCCGGGGCGGACTATGGCTACACCTTC	TRBV28	-	-	TRBJ1-2
CASSPTGAMTGANVLTF	TGTGCCAGCTCACCAACGGGGGCAATGACTGGGGCCAACGTCCTGACTTTC	TRBV18	-	-	TRBJ2-6
CASKQFGGAEAFF	TGTGCCAGCAAACAATTTGGGGGGGCTGAAGCTTTCTTT	TRBV28	-	-	TRBJ1-1
CASSSGTSGRWAKNIQYF	TGTGCCAGCAGCTCCGGGACTAGCGGGAGGTGGGCCAAAAACATTCAGTACTTC	TRBV7-3	TRBD2	-	TRBJ2-4
CASRGLAGNTGELFF	TGTGCCAGCAGGGGACTAGCGGGGAACACCGGGGAGCTGTTTTTT	TRBV2	TRBD2	-	TRBJ2-2
CASSRSGQGFSQETQYF	TGTGCCAGCAGCCGGTCGGGACAGGGGTTTTCCCAAGAGACCCAGTACTTC	TRBV28	TRBD1	-	TRBJ2-5
CASSLMKGLGSPTDTQYF	TGTGCCAGCAGCTTAATGAAGGGGCTAGGGTCCCCCACAGATACGCAGTATTTT	TRBV7-3	-	-	TRBJ2-3
CASSFQETLGEAEAFF	TGCGCCAGCAGTTTTCAGGAGACCCTTGGAGAAGCTGAAGCTTTCTTT	TRBV5-1	-	-	TRBJ1-1
CASRGGLAVIYEQYF	TGTGCCAGCAGGGGGGGACTAGCGGTAATCTACGAGCAGTACTTC	TRBV2	TRBD2	-	TRBJ2-7
CAWSVQSSAAYEQYF	TGTGCCTGGAGTGTACAAAGCTCAGCGGCCTACGAGCAGTACTTC	TRBV30	-	-	TRBJ2-7
CASSLGSGAGQPQHF	TGTGCCAGCAGCCTTGGGTCTGGGGCGGGGCAGCCCCAGCATTTT	TRBV7-9	-	few	TRBJ1-5
CASSFGANTEAFF	TGTGCCAGCAGCTTCGGGGCGAACACTGAAGCTTTCTTT	TRBV7-3	-	-	TRBJ1-1
CASSLPGSSSGANVLTF	TGCGCCAGCAGCTTACCCGGCAGTTCCTCTGGGGCCAACGTCCTGACTTTC	TRBV5-1	-	-	TRBJ2-6
CASSLGFLADLTGELFF	-	TRBV5-6	-	once	TRBJ2-2
CASSPLTEAFF	TGTGCCAGCAGTCCCCTCACTGAAGCTTTCTTT	TRBV6-6	-	few	TRBJ1-1
CASSGDPGGPEAFF	TGTGCCAGCAGCGGAGACCCAGGGGGGCCTGAAGCTTTCTTT	TRBV6-1	TRBD1	-	TRBJ1-1
CASTITPKGGKTGELFF	TGTGCCAGCACCATCACACCTAAAGGGGGCAAGACCGGGGAGCTGTTTTTT	TRBV18	TRBD1	-	TRBJ2-2
CASSLGLTYQETQYF	TGTGCCAGCAGTTTGGGCCTTACATACCAAGAGACCCAGTACTTC	TRBV28	-	-	TRBJ2-5
CATSRQGSSYEQYF	TGTGCCACCAGCCGACAGGGGAGCTCCTACGAGCAGTACTTC	TRBV15	TRBD1	-	TRBJ2-7
CASSLGGQVRYNEQFF	TGCGCCAGCAGCTTGGGTGGACAGGTCCGATACAATGAGCAGTTCTTC	TRBV5-1	TRBD1	-	TRBJ2-1
CASSLGLAGNYNEQFF	TGTGCCAGCAGCTTGGGTCTAGCGGGAAACTACAATGAGCAGTTCTTC	TRBV5-5	TRBD2	-	TRBJ2-1
CSVGQGQETQYF	TGCAGCGTCGGACAGGGGCAAGAGACCCAGTACTTC	TRBV29-1	TRBD1	-	TRBJ2-5
CASSFSPRLSEKLFF	TGCGCCAGCAGCTTTTCACCGCGGCTCAGCGAAAAACTGTTTTTT	TRBV5-1	-	few	TRBJ1-4
CASSPGREVYEQYF	TGTGCCAGCAGCCCCGGGCGGGAGGTGTACGAGCAGTACTTC	TRBV7-2	TRBD2	-	TRBJ2-7
CASRKADQSSYEQYF	TGTGCCAGCAGGAAGGCAGACCAGAGCTCCTACGAGCAGTACTTC	TRBV6-5	-	-	TRBJ2-7
CASSLPSPNEQFF	TGTGCCAGCAGTTTACCCTCCCCCAATGAGCAGTTCTTC	TRBV28	-	-	TRBJ2-1
CASSEGTYNEQFF	TGTGCCAGCAGTGAAGGGACCTACAATGAGCAGTTCTTC	TRBV6-1	-	-	TRBJ2-1
CASSFLSGNTYNEQFF	TGCGCCAGCAGCTTCCTAAGCGGGAACACCTACAATGAGCAGTTCTTC	TRBV4-1	TRBD2	-	TRBJ2-1
CAFPPETQYF	TGTGCCTTTCCTCCAGAGACCCAGTACTTC	TRBV28	-	-	TRBJ2-5
CASSPGTGASYEQYF	TGTGCCAGCAGTCCCGGGACAGGAGCCTCCTACGAGCAGTACTTC	TRBV28	TRBD1	-	TRBJ2-7
CASSYEPQGYETQYF	TGTGCCAGCAGCTACGAGCCACAGGGATACGAGACCCAGTACTTC	TRBV7-2	-	-	TRBJ2-5
CASRRVTGDRGYTF	TGTGCCAGCAGGAGAGTTACAGGGGATCGCGGCTACACCTTC	TRBV5-5	TRBD1	-	TRBJ1-2
CASTARRVGYTF	TGTGCCAGCACCGCTAGAAGGGTTGGCTACACCTTC	TRBV28	-	-	TRBJ1-2
CASSPLYADTQYF	TGTGCCAGTAGTCCCCTATATGCAGATACGCAGTATTTT	TRBV19	-	-	TRBJ2-3
CASRGVEMGETQYF	TGTGCCAGCAGGGGTGTCGAAATGGGAGAGACCCAGTACTTC	TRBV28	-	-	TRBJ2-5
CASSLSGGRTYEQYF	TGTGCCAGCAGTTTAAGTGGCGGGAGGACTTACGAGCAGTACTTC	TRBV28	TRBD2	-	TRBJ2-7
CASSSYRPHYEQYF	TGTGCCAGCAGCTCCTACAGACCCCATTACGAGCAGTACTTC	TRBV6-5	-	-	TRBJ2-7
CASSPSIGGLAGKFRVVYEQYF	TGTGCCAGCAGTCCCTCCATCGGCGGACTAGCGGGAAAATTTAGGGTAGTCTACGAGCAGTACTTC	TRBV27	TRBD2	-	TRBJ2-7
CATSRDPLGGGSREKLFF	TGTGCCACCAGCAGAGATCCGTTGGGGGGAGGATCTAGGGAAAAACTGTTTTTT	TRBV15	-	-	TRBJ1-4
CASSLAQLAGSDTEAFF	TGTGCCAGCAGTTTGGCCCAATTGGCAGGGTCCGACACTGAAGCTTTCTTT	TRBV28	-	-	TRBJ1-1
CASSTGQGAPEQFF	TGTGCCAGTAGTACCGGACAGGGGGCTCCTGAGCAGTTCTTC	TRBV19	TRBD1	-	TRBJ2-1
CASSLQEKGGELFF	TGTGCCAGCAGTTTACAGGAGAAGGGCGGGGAGCTGTTTTTT	TRBV2	-	-	TRBJ2-2
CASSSLMAQASRQPQHF	TGTGCCAGCAGTTCGCTTATGGCACAGGCCTCAAGGCAGCCCCAGCATTTT	TRBV28	-	-	TRBJ1-5
CASTDDGSNTGELFF	TGTGCCAGCACCGATGACGGTTCGAACACCGGGGAGCTGTTTTTT	TRBV6-1	-	-	TRBJ2-2
CASGADTSTDTQYF	TGTGCCAGCGGGGCAGACACTAGCACAGATACGCAGTATTTT	TRBV2	-	-	TRBJ2-3
CASSQDPGNPLRAQYF	TGCGCCAGCAGCCAAGATCCAGGGAACCCACTAAGGGCCCAGTACTTC	TRBV4-1	-	-	TRBJ2-5
CASSSPGRGGSYEQYF	TGTGCCAGCAGTTCTCCAGGGAGAGGTGGCTCCTACGAGCAGTACTTC	TRBV28	-	-	TRBJ2-7
CASSLAPGQGSYEQYF	TGTGCCAGCAGCTTAGCCCCGGGACAGGGGTCCTACGAGCAGTACTTC	TRBV7-2	TRBD1	-	TRBJ2-7
CASSNVPSGIDGYTF	TGTGCCAGCAGCAACGTCCCGTCGGGAATTGATGGCTACACCTTC	TRBV5-4	-	-	TRBJ1-2
CASTSGGLAGGYEQYF	TGTGCCAGCACCTCAGGGGGTCTAGCGGGAGGGTACGAGCAGTACTTC	TRBV7-2	TRBD2	-	TRBJ2-7
CASREGMGAYNEQFF	TGTGCCAGCCGAGAGGGCATGGGGGCCTACAATGAGCAGTTCTTC	TRBV19	-	-	TRBJ2-1
CAWNNLGQGRAFF	TGTGCCTGGAACAACTTGGGACAGGGGAGAGCTTTCTTT	TRBV30	TRBD1	-	TRBJ1-1
CASSGFPGTPFF	TGTGCCAGCAGCGGATTTCCGGGGACTCCGTTCTTC	TRBV9	-	-	TRBJ2-1
CAVRETERYEQYF	TGTGCCGTCCGGGAGACAGAGAGATACGAGCAGTACTTC	TRBV10-3	-	-	TRBJ2-7
CASSEGWTTGELFF	TGTGCCAGCAGTGAGGGTTGGACCACCGGGGAGCTGTTTTTT	TRBV6-1	-	once	TRBJ2-2